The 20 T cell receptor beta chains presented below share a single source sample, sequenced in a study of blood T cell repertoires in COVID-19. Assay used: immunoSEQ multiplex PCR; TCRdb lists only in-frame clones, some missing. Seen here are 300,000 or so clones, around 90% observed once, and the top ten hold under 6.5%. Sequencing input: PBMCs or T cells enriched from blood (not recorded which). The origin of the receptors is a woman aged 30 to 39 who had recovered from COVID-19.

CDR3 region: CAWNGGRGLNTEAFF. The CDR3, as DNA: TGTGCCTGGAACGGCGGCAGGGGCCTGAACACTGAAGCTTTCTTT. The chain carries TRBV30 and TRBJ1-1; possible D gene TRBD1, 6 bases. Germline V gives CDR1 GTSNPN, CDR2 SVGIG (reference sequence). The CDR3 contains 15 residues. With 4 bases removed from V and 0 bases from J, the gap between germline ends came to 15 bases.

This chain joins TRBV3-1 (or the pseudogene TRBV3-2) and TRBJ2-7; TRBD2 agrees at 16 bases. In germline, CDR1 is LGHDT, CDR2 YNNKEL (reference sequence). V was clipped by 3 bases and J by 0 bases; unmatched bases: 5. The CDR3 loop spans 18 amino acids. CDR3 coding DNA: TGTGCCAGCAGCCAGGGACTAGCGGGGGGGACTATCTCCTACGAGCAGTACTTC. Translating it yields CASSQGLAGGTISYEQYF.

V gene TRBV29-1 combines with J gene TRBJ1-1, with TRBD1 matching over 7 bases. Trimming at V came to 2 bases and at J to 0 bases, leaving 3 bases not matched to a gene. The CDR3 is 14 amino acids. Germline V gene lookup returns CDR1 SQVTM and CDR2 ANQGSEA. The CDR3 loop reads CSVERTGLNTEAFF. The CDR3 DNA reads TGCAGCGTTGAACGGACAGGCCTGAACACTGAAGCTTTCTTT.

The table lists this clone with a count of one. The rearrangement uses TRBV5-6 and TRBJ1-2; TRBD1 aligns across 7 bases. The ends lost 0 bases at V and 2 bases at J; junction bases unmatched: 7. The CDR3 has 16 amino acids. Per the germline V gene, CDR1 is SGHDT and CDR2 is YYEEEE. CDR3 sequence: CASSLGWDSTNYGYTF. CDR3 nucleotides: TGTGCCAGCAGCTTGGGCTGGGACAGTACAAACTATGGCTACACCTTC.

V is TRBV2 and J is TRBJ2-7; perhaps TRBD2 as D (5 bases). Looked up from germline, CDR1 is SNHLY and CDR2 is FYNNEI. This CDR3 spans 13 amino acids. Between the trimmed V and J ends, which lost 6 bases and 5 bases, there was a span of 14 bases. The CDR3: CASRHEGKDEQYF. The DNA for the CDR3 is TGTGCCAGCAGGCATGAGGGCAAGGACGAGCAGTACTTC. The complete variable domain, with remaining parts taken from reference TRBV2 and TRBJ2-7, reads EPEVTQTPSHQVTQMGQEVILRCVPISNHLYFYWYRQILGQKVEFLVSFYNNEISEKSEIFDDQFSVERPDGSNFTLKIRSTKLEDSAMYFCASRHEGKDEQYFGPGTRLTVT.

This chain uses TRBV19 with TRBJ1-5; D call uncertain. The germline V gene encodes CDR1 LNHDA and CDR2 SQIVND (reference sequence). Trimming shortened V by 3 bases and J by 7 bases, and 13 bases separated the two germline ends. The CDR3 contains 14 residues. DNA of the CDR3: TGTGCCAGTAGTATCGAGGTTGAGGGACAGCCCCAGCATTTT. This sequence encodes CASSIEVEGQPQHF.

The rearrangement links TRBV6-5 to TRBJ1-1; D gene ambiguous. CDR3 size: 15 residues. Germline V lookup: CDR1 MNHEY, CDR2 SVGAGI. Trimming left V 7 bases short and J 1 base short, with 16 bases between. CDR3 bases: TGTGCCAGCACCCAACGGTCTACAGAGAACACTGAAGCTTTCTTT. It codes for CASTQRSTENTEAFF.

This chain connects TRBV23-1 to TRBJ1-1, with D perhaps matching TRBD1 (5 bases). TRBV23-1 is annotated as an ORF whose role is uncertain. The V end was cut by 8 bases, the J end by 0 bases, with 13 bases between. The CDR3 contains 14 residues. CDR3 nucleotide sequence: TGCGCCAGCGGGCGACAGCCTTTGAACACTGAAGCTTTCTTT. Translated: CASGRQPLNTEAFF.

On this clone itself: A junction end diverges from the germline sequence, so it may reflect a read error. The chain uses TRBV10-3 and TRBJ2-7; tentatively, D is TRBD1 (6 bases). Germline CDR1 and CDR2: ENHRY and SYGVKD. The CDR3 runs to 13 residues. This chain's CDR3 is CATAPTGSFEQYF. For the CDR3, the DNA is TGTGCCACCGCCCCAACAGGGTCCTTCGAGCAGTACTTC.

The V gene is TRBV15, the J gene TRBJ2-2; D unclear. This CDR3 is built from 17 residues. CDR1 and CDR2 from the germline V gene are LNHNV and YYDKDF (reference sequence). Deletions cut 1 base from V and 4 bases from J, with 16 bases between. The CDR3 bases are TGTGCCACCAGCAGAGTCCGCGGAAACTCACCCACCGGGGAGCTGTTTTTT. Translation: CATSRVRGNSPTGELFF.

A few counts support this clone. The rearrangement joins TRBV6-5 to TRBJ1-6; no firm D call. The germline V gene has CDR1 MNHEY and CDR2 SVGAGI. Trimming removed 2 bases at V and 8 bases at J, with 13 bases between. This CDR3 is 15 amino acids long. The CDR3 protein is CASSYENGGYSPLHF. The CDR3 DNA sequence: TGTGCCAGCAGTTACGAGAACGGAGGTTATTCACCCCTCCACTTT.

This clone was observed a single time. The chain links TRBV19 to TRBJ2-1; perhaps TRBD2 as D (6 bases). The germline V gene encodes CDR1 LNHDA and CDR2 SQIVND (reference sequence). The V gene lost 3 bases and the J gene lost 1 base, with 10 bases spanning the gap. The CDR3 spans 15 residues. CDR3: CASSMGGLSYNEQFF. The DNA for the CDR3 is TGTGCCAGTAGTATGGGGGGTCTTTCCTACAATGAGCAGTTCTTC. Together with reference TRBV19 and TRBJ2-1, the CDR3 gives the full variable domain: DGGITQSPKYLFRKEGQNVTLSCEQNLNHDAMYWYRQDPGQGLRLIYYSQIVNDFQKGDIAEGYSVSREKKESFPLTVTSAQKNPTAFYLCASSMGGLSYNEQFFGPGTRLTVL.

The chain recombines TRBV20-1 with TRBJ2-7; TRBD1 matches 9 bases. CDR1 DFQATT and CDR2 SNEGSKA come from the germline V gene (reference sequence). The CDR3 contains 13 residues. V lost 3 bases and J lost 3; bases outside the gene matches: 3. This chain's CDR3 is CSASRDRVYEQYF. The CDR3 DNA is TGCAGTGCTAGTAGGGACAGGGTCTACGAGCAGTACTTC.

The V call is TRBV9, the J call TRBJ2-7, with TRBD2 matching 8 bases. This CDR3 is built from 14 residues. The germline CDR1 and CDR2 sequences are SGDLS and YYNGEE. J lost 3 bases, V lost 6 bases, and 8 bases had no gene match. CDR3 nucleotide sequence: TGTGCCAGCAACCCGGGGGGGGTGAGCTACGAGCAGTACTTC. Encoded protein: CASNPGGVSYEQYF.

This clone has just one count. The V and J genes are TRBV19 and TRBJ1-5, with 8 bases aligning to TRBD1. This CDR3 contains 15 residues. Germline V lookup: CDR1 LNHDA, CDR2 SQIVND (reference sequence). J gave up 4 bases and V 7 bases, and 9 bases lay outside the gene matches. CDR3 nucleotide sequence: TGTGCCAGTACCATCGACAGGGGTTATAATCAGCCCCAGCATTTT. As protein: CASTIDRGYNQPQHF.

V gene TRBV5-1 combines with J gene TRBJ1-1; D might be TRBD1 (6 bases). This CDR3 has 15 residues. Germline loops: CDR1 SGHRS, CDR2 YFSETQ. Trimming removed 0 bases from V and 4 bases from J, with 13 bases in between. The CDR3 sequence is CASSLARGGLTEAFF. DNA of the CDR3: TGCGCCAGCAGCTTGGCCAGGGGTGGTCTCACTGAAGCTTTCTTT.

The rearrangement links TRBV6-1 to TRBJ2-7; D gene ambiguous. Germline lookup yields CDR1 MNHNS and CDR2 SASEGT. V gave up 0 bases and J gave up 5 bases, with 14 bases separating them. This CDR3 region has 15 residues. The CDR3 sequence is CASSEAQHGVHEQYF. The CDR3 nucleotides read TGTGCCAGCAGTGAAGCTCAACACGGAGTGCACGAGCAGTACTTC.

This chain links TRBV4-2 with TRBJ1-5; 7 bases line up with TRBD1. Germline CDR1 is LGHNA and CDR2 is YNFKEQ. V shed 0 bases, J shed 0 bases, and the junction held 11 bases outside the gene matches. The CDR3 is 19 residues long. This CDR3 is CASSQEPLAGGLSNQPQHF. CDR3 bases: TGTGCCAGCAGCCAAGAGCCGCTTGCAGGGGGTCTTAGCAATCAGCCCCAGCATTTT.

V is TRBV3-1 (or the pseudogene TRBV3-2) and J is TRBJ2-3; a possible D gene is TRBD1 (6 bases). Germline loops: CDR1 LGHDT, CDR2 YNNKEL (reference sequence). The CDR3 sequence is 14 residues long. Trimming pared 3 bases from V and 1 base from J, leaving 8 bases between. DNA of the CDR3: TGTGCCAGCAGCCATCACAGGGGCACAGATACGCAGTATTTT. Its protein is CASSHHRGTDTQYF.

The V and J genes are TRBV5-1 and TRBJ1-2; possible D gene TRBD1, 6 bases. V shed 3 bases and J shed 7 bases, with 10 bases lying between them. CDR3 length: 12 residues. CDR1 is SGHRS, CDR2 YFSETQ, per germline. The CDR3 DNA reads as TGCGCCAGCAGCTGGGACAACGGTGGCTACACCTTC. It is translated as CASSWDNGGYTF.